This note documents a single T cell receptor (beta chain) sequence. Clones were read by immunoSEQ multiplex PCR, and TCRdb kept only the in-frame ones, dropping some. Found here are around 57,000 clones, around 97% of them singletons; the top ten hold 0.19%. The CDR3 is 15 residues long. V dropped 4 bases and J dropped 5; count of bases not matched to a gene: 7. CDR1 is MNHNS and CDR2 is SASEGT in the germline V gene. The data are from a study of technical replicates of blood from several donors. The clonotype originates from a human donor in good health. Sequencing was done on a sample of T cells isolated from PBMCs. The J gene is TRBJ2-5, the V gene TRBV6-1; 10 bases are shared with TRBD1. The CDR3 protein is CASSGGQGVRETQYF. The DNA of the CDR3 is TGTGCCAGCAGTGGTGGACAGGGGGTTCGGGAGACCCAGTACTTC.